Each of the 20 T cell receptor beta chains below was sequenced from the same sample in a study of neurological immune-mediated disorders (dated by TCRdb to 2018 to 2020). Receptor amplification or capture employed 5' RACE. Reads for this sample came from an Illumina HiSeq 2500. TCRdb's own reprocessing of the public reads used fastp at Q25 and MiXCR and kept productive beta chains. Rows with one shared CDR3 protein collapse into an entry with the most common genes and DNA. This sample holds some 37,000 distinct CDR3 sequences; 13% to 15% were observed only once. Jointly, the top ten make up more than 20% of the sample. Material: PBMCs. The receptors come from a woman between 45 and 65 years old with HTLV-1-associated myelopathy (HAM/TSP).

This clonotype was observed once. At one end, the junction sequence differs from germline, possibly due to a read error. The chain is built from TRBV28 and TRBJ1-4; D is possibly TRBD1 (6 bases). This CDR3 is 15 amino acids long. The germline V gene has CDR1 MDHEN and CDR2 SYDVKM. DNA for the CDR3: TGTGCCAGCAGTTCTCAAGGGGGGCTTAGCGAAAAAATGTTTTTT. Its protein product is CASSSQGGLSEKMFF.

This clonotype was detected ten times or more. The gene calls are TRBV10-2 and TRBJ2-5; TRBD2 is a possible D gene (6 bases). V dropped 5 bases and J dropped 3 bases, with 10 bases sitting between them. There are 13 residues in the CDR3. Germline loops: CDR1 WSHSY, CDR2 SAAADI. As DNA, the CDR3 is TGCGCCAGCAGTATACGGGGGAAAGAGACCCAGTACTTC. This encodes CASSIRGKETQYF.

This clonotype was detected ten times or more. The chain recombines TRBV7-2 with TRBJ1-5; 7 nucleotides align to TRBD1. V lost 2 bases to trimming and J lost 3 bases; unmatched junction nucleotides: 7. This CDR3 region has 16 residues. Germline V gene data show CDR1 as SGHTA and CDR2 as FQGNSA. CDR3 loop: CASSLRGRFDNQPQHF. The CDR3 DNA follows: TGTGCCAGCAGCTTAAGGGGGCGCTTCGACAATCAGCCCCAGCATTTT.

This clonotype was counted a few times. This chain uses TRBV12-3 or TRBV12-4 with TRBJ1-1, with 7 bases matching TRBD1. The V segment lost 3 bases and the J segment 8 bases; nucleotides outside the gene matches: 6. The CDR3 is 13 residues long. This chain's CDR3 is CASSFQTDREAFF. DNA of the CDR3: TGTGCCAGCAGTTTTCAAACGGACAGGGAAGCTTTCTTT.

This clonotype came up many times. The rearrangement uses TRBV12-3 or TRBV12-4 and TRBJ2-2; D unresolved. The V end was cut by 2 bases, the J end by 2 bases, with 9 bases between. CDR3 length: 15 amino acids. This CDR3 reads CASSLRQINTGELFF. CDR3 sequence (DNA): TGTGCCAGCAGTTTAAGGCAGATAAACACCGGGGAGCTGTTTTTT.

This clonotype was detected ten times or more. V is TRBV29-1 and J is TRBJ1-2; unclear D gene. Germline V CDR1 and CDR2: SQVTM, ANQGSEA. With 4 bases removed from V and 4 bases from J, the gap between germline ends came to 13 bases. CDR3 size: 13 residues. The CDR3 region has the DNA TGCAGCGTTGGAAACAGAGAGGGCTATGGCTACACCTTC. It is translated as CSVGNREGYGYTF.

This clonotype was seen more than once but under ten times. This may come from a read error, since a much larger clone is one base off. V usage is TRBV11-2 and J usage is TRBJ2-5; D ambiguous. Trimming left V 5 bases short and J 5 bases short, with 15 bases between. Germline CDR1 is SGHAT and CDR2 is FQNNGV. The length of the CDR3 is 14 residues. The CDR3 loop is CASSPVRSRETQYF. DNA for the CDR3: TGTGCCAGCAGCCCCGTAAGGAGCCGGGAGACCCAGTACTTC.

This clonotype has at least ten counts. The chain is built from TRBV24-1 and TRBJ1-1; D is ambiguous. This CDR3 is built from 12 residues. V lost 9 bases and J lost 1, with 8 bases in between. Germline V gene data show CDR1 as KGHDR and CDR2 as SFDVKD. The DNA for the CDR3 is TGTGCCACCCGAGAAGGGAACACTGAAGCTTTCTTT. This gives the protein CATREGNTEAFF.

This clonotype was seen at least ten times. The chain uses TRBV6-6 and TRBJ2-1; D call uncertain. Germline CDR1 reads MNHNY; CDR2 reads SVGAGI (reference sequence). Trimming left V 2 bases short and J 5 bases short, with 7 bases between. CDR3 size: 13 residues. The CDR3 protein is CASSYAGNNEQFF. The CDR3, as DNA: TGTGCCAGCAGTTACGCTGGGAACAATGAGCAGTTCTTC.

This clonotype was seen many times. The gene calls are TRBV19 and TRBJ1-6; D unresolved. Germline assignment: CDR1 LNHDA and CDR2 SQIVND (reference sequence). There are 11 residues in the CDR3. With 10 bases removed from V and 11 bases from J, the gap between germline ends came to 12 bases. The CDR3 bases are TGTGCCACCTTGACAAAAGCACCCCTCCACTTT. It translates to CATLTKAPLHF.

This clonotype has ten or more counts. The rearrangement links TRBV29-1 to TRBJ2-3; D not certain. Germline-derived CDR1 and CDR2 are SQVTM and ANQGSEA. Trimming took off 2 bases at V and 5 bases at J, with 11 bases between the two ends. The CDR3 extends over 13 amino acids. The CDR3 loop reads CSVERDPGDTQYF. The CDR3 coding sequence is TGCAGCGTTGAAAGAGACCCGGGAGATACGCAGTATTTT.

This clonotype was counted ten times or more. This chain joins TRBV28 and TRBJ1-3, with TRBD1 identical over 8 bases. The germline V gene has CDR1 MDHEN and CDR2 SYDVKM. V gave up 3 bases and J gave up 3 bases; unmatched junction bases: 7. The CDR3 totals 16 residues. The CDR3 nucleotides read TGTGCCAGCAGTTTGACAGGGGTTGGGGGTGGAAACACCATATATTTT. Amino acid sequence: CASSLTGVGGGNTIYF.

This clonotype was found many times. V gene TRBV25-1 combines with J gene TRBJ1-2; D is undetermined. The CDR3 runs to 11 residues. CDR1 MGHDK and CDR2 SYGVNS come from the germline V gene. Between the trimmed V and J ends, which lost 4 bases and 8 bases, there was a span of 8 bases. The CDR3 bases are TGTGCCAGCAGTGCCCTGGGGGGCTACACCTTC. This codes for CASSALGGYTF.

This clonotype was observed at least ten times. This chain links TRBV6-5 with TRBJ2-3; D gene ambiguous. CDR1 and CDR2 (germline): MNHEY, SVGAGI. The CDR3 contains 14 residues. The V gene lost 3 bases and the J gene lost 4 bases, with 11 bases spanning the gap. For the CDR3, the DNA is TGTGCCAGCAGTTATGGCGGAAACGCAGATACGCAGTATTTT. It encodes CASSYGGNADTQYF.

The chain is built from TRBV19 and TRBJ1-5, with 9 bases identical to TRBD1. CDR1 is LNHDA and CDR2 is SQIVND in the germline V gene (reference sequence). This CDR3 has 16 amino acids. The ends lost 6 bases at V and 4 bases at J; junction bases unmatched: 10. The CDR3 protein is CASRSIDRGINQPQHF. The CDR3 coding sequence is TGTGCCAGTAGGTCCATCGACAGGGGGATAAATCAGCCCCAGCATTTT.

The J gene is TRBJ1-5, the V gene TRBV7-6; D remains ambiguous. Germline V gene data show CDR1 as SGHVS and CDR2 as FNYEAQ. The V and J ends lost 5 bases and 0 bases respectively, with 20 bases between them. The CDR3 sequence is 18 residues long. The CDR3 DNA reads TGTGCCAGCAGCCATAGCCCTTGGACGGAAGATAGCAATCAGCCCCAGCATTTT. Translation: CASSHSPWTEDSNQPQHF.

This clonotype was picked up many times. The chain links TRBV18 to TRBJ2-1, with D unresolved. The germline V and J ends were trimmed by 0 bases and 10 bases, with 16 bases remaining between them. The CDR3 runs 15 residues. Germline CDR1 is KGHSH and CDR2 is LQKENI. This CDR3 is CASSPPDAAIYEQFF. Written as DNA, the CDR3 is TGTGCCAGCTCACCACCGGATGCAGCAATTTACGAGCAGTTCTTC.

In its sample, this clonotype was seen many times. The chain is built from TRBV18 and TRBJ1-4; the D is unclear. Between the trimmed V and J ends, which lost 1 base and 0 bases, there was a span of 18 bases. The CDR3 runs to 19 residues. Germline V gene data show CDR1 as KGHSH and CDR2 as LQKENI. Here the CDR3 reads CASSPRIPGQTATNEKLFF. The CDR3, as DNA: TGTGCCAGCTCACCACGAATACCAGGCCAGACTGCAACTAATGAAAAACTGTTTTTT.

This clonotype has a count of ten or more. The chain combines TRBV7-2 with TRBJ2-6; 12 bases match TRBD1. The length of the CDR3 is 19 residues. Germline V CDR1 and CDR2: SGHTA, FQGNSA. V lost 1 base, J lost 2 bases, and 6 bases stayed unmatched. The CDR3 region is CASSLGGGQGAPGANVLTF. CDR3 DNA: TGTGCCAGCAGCTTAGGGGGGGGACAGGGGGCGCCTGGGGCCAACGTCCTGACTTTC.

This clonotype has a count of ten or more. V is TRBV10-3 and J is TRBJ1-4, with D uncertain. The CDR3 sequence is 16 residues long. Deletions cut 3 bases from V and 11 bases from J, with 22 bases between. Per the germline V gene, CDR1 is ENHRY and CDR2 is SYGVKD. CDR3 DNA: TGTGCCATCAGTGATCAATCGAAGGGAGCGGGAGCGAAACTGTTTTTT. Amino acids: CAISDQSKGAGAKLFF.